Listed below are T cell receptor beta chains from one sample, sequenced in a study of glioma-infiltrating T cells. TCRdb re-derived calls from the multiplex PCR reads in MiXCR, one entry per CDR3 protein. The sample has under 200,000 distinct CDR3 sequences, around 40% seen once. Sequenced: glioma tissue, nonneoplastic brain tissue, or PBMCs (not recorded which). The receptors here all came from a human donor with low-grade glioma or glioblastoma, undergoing nonglioma brain surgery, or in good health (not recorded which). CDR3s include the opening cysteine and the closing phenylalanine or tryptophan. The order of the fields is CDR3 length, clone size, J gene, D gene, V gene, CDR3 DNA, CDR3 protein. D genes are given only for firm matches. Clone size is shown for a subset of rows, as once, few, many or a class of expanded clone.

16	.	TRBJ2-1	.	TRBV28	TGTGCCAGCAGTTTAAGGGTTGTAGCGGCGGACAATGAGCACTTCTTC	CASSLRVVAADNEHFF
14	medium-sized	TRBJ2-1	.	TRBV6-2/TRBV6-3	TGTGCCAGCAGTTACCCCGGGAGCTACAATGAGCAGTTCTTC	CASSYPGSYNEQFF
15	many	TRBJ2-1	TRBD2	TRBV18	TGTGCCAGCTCACCCGGGACTAGGCCCTACAATGAGCAGTTCTTC	CASSPGTRPYNEQFF
15	.	TRBJ2-1	TRBD2	TRBV7-9	TGTGCCAGCAGGGGGTTTGCGGGAGGGCACAATGAGCAGTTCTTC	CASRGFAGGHNEQFF
14	.	TRBJ1-1	.	TRBV20-1	TGCAGTGCCGATAAAGACAGGCTGTACACTGGAGCTTTCTTT	CSADKDRLYTGAFF
16	.	TRBJ1-2	.	TRBV2	TGTGCCAGCAGTACGTCCTACAGGTGCGGGAACTATGGCTACACCTTC	CASSTSYRCGNYGYTF
12	many	TRBJ2-5	TRBD1	TRBV20-1	TGCAGTGCTCCAGGGGGCGGTGAGACCCAGTACTTC	CSAPGGGETQYF
13	.	TRBJ1-5	.	TRBV6-2/TRBV6-3	TGTGCCAGCAGTTACTACAAAGATCAGCACCAGCATTTT	CASSYYKDQHQHF
12	many	TRBJ2-7	.	TRBV28	TGTGCCAGCAGTTTAAACAGGTTGGAGCAGTACTTC	CASSLNRLEQYF
18	few	TRBJ2-2	TRBD1	TRBV28	TGTGCCAGCAGCAAACGGACACCGGGACAGGGAACGAACGGGGAGCTGTTTTTT	CASSKRTPGQGTNGELFF
14	many	TRBJ2-7	TRBD2	TRBV20-1	TGCAGTGCAATTAGCGGGGGGACGAACTACGAGCAGTACTTC	CSAISGGTNYEQYF
14	.	TRBJ1-2	TRBD1	TRBV20-1	TGCAGTGCTTTAAGAGGGGGCGGAATTTATGGCTGCACCTTC	CSALRGGGIYGCTF
13	many	TRBJ1-5	.	TRBV28	TGTGCCAGCAGCAGTATGAGCAATCAGCCCCAGCATTTT	CASSSMSNQPQHF
16	many	TRBJ2-1	TRBD2	TRBV6-1	TGTGCCAGCAGAGAAGGGCTAGCGGGAGGGCTGAATGAGCAGTTCTTC	CASREGLAGGLNEQFF
12	.	TRBJ2-1	.	TRBV4-3	TGCGCCAGCAGCCAAGATCTAAATGAGCAGTTGTTC	CASSQDLNEQLF
16	.	TRBJ1-6	TRBD1	TRBV6-1	TGTGCCAGCAGTGAACCGACAGGGGTTCAAGGGATACCCCTCCACTTT	CASSEPTGVQGIPLHF
14	.	TRBJ2-2	.	TRBV10-3	TGTGCCACCCGACCTCGGGAGAAAGGCGGGGAGCTGTTTTTT	CATRPREKGGELFF
15	.	TRBJ2-3	TRBD1	TRBV7-9	TGTGCCAGCAGCAATCTACAGGGGGGCACAGATACGCAGTATTTT	CASSNLQGGTDTQYF
13	once	TRBJ1-1	.	TRBV7-2	TGTGCCAGCAGCTTGGCTGAGAGCACTGAAGCTTTCTTT	CASSLAESTEAFF
12	.	TRBJ2-1	.	TRBV4-1	TGCGCCAGCAGCCCCACAAGCGATGAGCAGTTCTTC	CASSPTSDEQFF
13	many	TRBJ1-2	.	TRBV28	TGTGCCAGCAGTTTATTGATGGGGAGTGGCTACACCTTC	CASSLLMGSGYTF
14	.	TRBJ2-5	.	TRBV6-2/TRBV6-3	TGTGCCAGCGCTCGCCACCGTCTGCAAGAGACCCAGTACTTC	CASARHRLQETQYF